A selection of T cell receptor beta chains follows, all from one sample in a study of blood T cell repertoires in COVID-19. Sequencing was performed with immunoSEQ multiplex PCR; in TCRdb, only in-frame clones are kept and a portion is missing. The table has 110,000 or so clones, 84% seen once. The sample consisted of peripheral blood. These receptors were taken from a woman aged 45-60 years with acute or convalescent COVID-19. Both conserved end residues are part of each CDR3. Each record gives: J gene, D gene, CDR3 length, clone size, V gene, CDR3 DNA, CDR3 protein. D genes are given only for firm matches. The listing skips clone size in some rows; elsewhere it reads once, few, many or a size class.

j_gene: TRBJ2-7
d_gene: .
len: 14
abundance: .
v_gene: TRBV18
CDR3nt: TGTGCCAGCTCACCATCAGGACAAGCCTTTCAGCAGTACTTC
CDR3aa: CASSPSGQAFQQYF

j_gene: TRBJ1-3
d_gene: .
len: 15
abundance: .
v_gene: TRBV15
CDR3nt: TGTGCCACCAGCACCAGACTTGGCTCTGGAAACACCATATATTTT
CDR3aa: CATSTRLGSGNTIYF

j_gene: TRBJ2-7
d_gene: TRBD1
len: 14
abundance: .
v_gene: TRBV18
CDR3nt: TGTGCCAGCTCACCACCGGGACAGGCCTACGAGCAGTACTTC
CDR3aa: CASSPPGQAYEQYF

j_gene: TRBJ1-1
d_gene: TRBD1
len: 15
abundance: .
v_gene: TRBV6-5
CDR3nt: TGTGCCAGCACGGAGACAGGGTTCTTACTCTCTGAAGCTTTCTTT
CDR3aa: CASTETGFLLSEAFF

j_gene: TRBJ2-7
d_gene: TRBD2
len: 18
abundance: .
v_gene: TRBV19
CDR3nt: TGTGCCAGTAGTGTCTCCGGGACTAGCGGGGGCACTACCTACGAGCAGTACTTC
CDR3aa: CASSVSGTSGGTTYEQYF

j_gene: TRBJ2-1
d_gene: TRBD2
len: 14
abundance: .
v_gene: TRBV19
CDR3nt: TGTGCCACCACGCCGGGACTAGTTATCAATGAGCAGTTCTTC
CDR3aa: CATTPGLVINEQFF

j_gene: TRBJ1-1
d_gene: .
len: 15
abundance: .
v_gene: TRBV27
CDR3nt: TGTGCCAGCAGTTCGCCATTCAGGGGTGTCACTGAAGCTTTCTTT
CDR3aa: CASSSPFRGVTEAFF

j_gene: TRBJ1-2
d_gene: TRBD1
len: 15
abundance: .
v_gene: TRBV19
CDR3nt: TGTGCCAGTAGTATAGTAAGGACAGGGAACTATGGCTACACCTTC
CDR3aa: CASSIVRTGNYGYTF

j_gene: TRBJ1-1
d_gene: TRBD1
len: 15
abundance: .
v_gene: TRBV28
CDR3nt: TGTGCCAGCAGATCCCAGGGGGCGTCCTTAACTGAAGCTTTCTTT
CDR3aa: CASRSQGASLTEAFF

j_gene: TRBJ1-1
d_gene: TRBD1
len: 14
abundance: .
v_gene: TRBV6-5
CDR3nt: TGTGCCAGCAGTCCGCGAGGGGGCATCGCTGAAGCTTTCTTT
CDR3aa: CASSPRGGIAEAFF

j_gene: TRBJ2-7
d_gene: TRBD1
len: 14
abundance: .
v_gene: TRBV5-1
CDR3nt: TGCGCCAGCAGCCCGGGACAGGGGGGCTACGAGCAGTACTTC
CDR3aa: CASSPGQGGYEQYF

j_gene: TRBJ2-7
d_gene: .
len: 16
abundance: .
v_gene: TRBV5-6
CDR3nt: TGTGCCAGCAGCTTGGCCCCTCTTGACGGGGCCTACGAGCAGTACTTC
CDR3aa: CASSLAPLDGAYEQYF

j_gene: TRBJ1-2
d_gene: TRBD1
len: 14
abundance: .
v_gene: TRBV5-1
CDR3nt: TGCGCCAGCAGCTTGCAGGGGGGCGACTATGGCTACACCTTC
CDR3aa: CASSLQGGDYGYTF

j_gene: TRBJ2-3
d_gene: TRBD2
len: 15
abundance: .
v_gene: TRBV6-5
CDR3nt: TGTGCCAGCAGTTACTCTGCGGGGGGCGTAGATACGCAGTATTTT
CDR3aa: CASSYSAGGVDTQYF

j_gene: TRBJ1-2
d_gene: TRBD1
len: 14
abundance: once
v_gene: TRBV3-1/TRBV3-2
CDR3nt: TGTGCCAGCAGCGGCCGGGACAGGGGGAATGGCTACACCTTC
CDR3aa: CASSGRDRGNGYTF

j_gene: TRBJ1-6
d_gene: TRBD1
len: 16
abundance: .
v_gene: TRBV24-1
CDR3nt: TGTGCCACCAGTGATCCCGGGACAGGGGGCTCTTCACCCCTCCACTTT
CDR3aa: CATSDPGTGGSSPLHF

j_gene: TRBJ1-5
d_gene: TRBD1
len: 13
abundance: once
v_gene: TRBV19
CDR3nt: TGTGCCAGTAGTAGCGCAGGGGGTCAGCCCCAGCATTTT
CDR3aa: CASSSAGGQPQHF

j_gene: TRBJ2-3
d_gene: .
len: 16
abundance: once
v_gene: TRBV6-4
CDR3nt: TGTGCCAGCAGTGACCACCACGGGGGGCCCCGGGGTACGCAGTATTTT
CDR3aa: CASSDHHGGPRGTQYF

j_gene: TRBJ1-2
d_gene: .
len: 15
abundance: .
v_gene: TRBV3-1/TRBV3-2
CDR3nt: TGTGCCAGCAGCCCCGGGACTGTCTCTACCTATGGCTACACCTTC
CDR3aa: CASSPGTVSTYGYTF

j_gene: TRBJ2-5
d_gene: .
len: 18
abundance: .
v_gene: TRBV5-5
CDR3nt: TGTGCCAGCAGCTCCCCTCTCGTCTCGGGGAGTGCTGGGGAGACCCAGTACTTC
CDR3aa: CASSSPLVSGSAGETQYF

j_gene: TRBJ1-5
d_gene: TRBD1
len: 13
abundance: .
v_gene: TRBV19
CDR3nt: TGTGCCAGTAGTAGTACAGGGGTTCAGCCCCAGCATTTT
CDR3aa: CASSSTGVQPQHF

j_gene: TRBJ2-3
d_gene: .
len: 15
abundance: .
v_gene: TRBV7-2
CDR3nt: TGTGCCAGCAGGAGGGGCGGCGGGGACGCAGATACGCAGTATTTT
CDR3aa: CASRRGGGDADTQYF

j_gene: TRBJ1-1
d_gene: .
len: 12
abundance: .
v_gene: TRBV29-1
CDR3nt: TGCAGCTCGTCCAGGAGGGACACTGAAGCTTTCTTT
CDR3aa: CSSSRRDTEAFF

j_gene: TRBJ2-5
d_gene: .
len: 14
abundance: .
v_gene: TRBV3-1/TRBV3-2
CDR3nt: TGTGCCAGCAGCCAATTTCTTGGGCGAGAGACCCAGTACTTC
CDR3aa: CASSQFLGRETQYF

j_gene: TRBJ1-6
d_gene: .
len: 15
abundance: .
v_gene: TRBV30
CDR3nt: TGTGCCTGGAGTGTACGGCCAGGCGACAATTCACCCCTCCACTTT
CDR3aa: CAWSVRPGDNSPLHF

j_gene: TRBJ1-1
d_gene: TRBD1
len: 13
abundance: .
v_gene: TRBV6-5
CDR3nt: TGTGCCAGCAGTTACCGCCCGACAGGGGAAGCTTTCTTT
CDR3aa: CASSYRPTGEAFF

j_gene: TRBJ1-1
d_gene: .
len: 12
abundance: .
v_gene: TRBV30
CDR3nt: TGTGCCTGGAGTTCAACAGCCGGTGAGGCTTTCTTT
CDR3aa: CAWSSTAGEAFF

j_gene: TRBJ1-2
d_gene: .
len: 13
abundance: .
v_gene: TRBV6-1
CDR3nt: TGTGCCAGCAGTGAACACAGTAACTATGGCTACACCTTC
CDR3aa: CASSEHSNYGYTF

j_gene: TRBJ1-2
d_gene: TRBD1
len: 13
abundance: .
v_gene: TRBV12-3/TRBV12-4
CDR3nt: TGTGCCAGCAAAGACAGGGACTTACCTGGCTACACCTTC
CDR3aa: CASKDRDLPGYTF

j_gene: TRBJ1-1
d_gene: .
len: 11
abundance: .
v_gene: TRBV20-1
CDR3nt: TGCAGTGTCGGGGATCAGAATGAAGCTTTCTTT
CDR3aa: CSVGDQNEAFF

j_gene: TRBJ1-1
d_gene: .
len: 16
abundance: .
v_gene: TRBV11-1
CDR3nt: TGTGCCAGCAGCCCCATCCGAAGACAGCAACGTACTGAAGCTTTCTTT
CDR3aa: CASSPIRRQQRTEAFF

j_gene: TRBJ1-4
d_gene: .
len: 18
abundance: .
v_gene: TRBV9
CDR3nt: TGTGCCAGCAGCGTAGCATGGGGTACGGAGGCAACTAATGAAAAACTGTTTTTT
CDR3aa: CASSVAWGTEATNEKLFF

j_gene: TRBJ1-2
d_gene: .
len: 11
abundance: .
v_gene: TRBV2
CDR3nt: TGTGCCAGCAGTGGAGACTATGGCTACACCTTC
CDR3aa: CASSGDYGYTF

j_gene: TRBJ1-2
d_gene: .
len: 12
abundance: .
v_gene: TRBV28
CDR3nt: TGTGCCAGCAGTTTCCTTGGGGCCGGCTACACCTTC
CDR3aa: CASSFLGAGYTF

j_gene: TRBJ1-2
d_gene: .
len: 13
abundance: .
v_gene: TRBV6-5
CDR3nt: TGTGCCAGCAGGACAGGCTTCCTATATGGCTACACCTTC
CDR3aa: CASRTGFLYGYTF

j_gene: TRBJ1-5
d_gene: .
len: 15
abundance: .
v_gene: TRBV19
CDR3nt: TGTGCCAGTAGGGGGGGGCAGAGAATCAATCAGCCCCAGCATTTT
CDR3aa: CASRGGQRINQPQHF

j_gene: TRBJ2-7
d_gene: TRBD2
len: 17
abundance: .
v_gene: TRBV28
CDR3nt: TGTGCCAGCAGTTTACGACTATCTAGCGGGGCTACGGGAGAGCAGTACTTC
CDR3aa: CASSLRLSSGATGEQYF

j_gene: TRBJ2-1
d_gene: TRBD1
len: 15
abundance: once
v_gene: TRBV5-1
CDR3nt: TGCGCCAGCAGCCAGCAGGGACAGATAAACAATGAGCAGTTCTTC
CDR3aa: CASSQQGQINNEQFF

j_gene: TRBJ2-7
d_gene: TRBD1
len: 15
abundance: .
v_gene: TRBV19
CDR3nt: TGTGCCAGTAGTATGCGGACAGGGGACTACTACGAGCAGTACTTC
CDR3aa: CASSMRTGDYYEQYF

j_gene: TRBJ2-2
d_gene: TRBD2
len: 17
abundance: .
v_gene: TRBV9
CDR3nt: TGTGCCAGCAGCCTTCGGACTAGCGGGGGCGGCACCGGGGAGCTGTTTTTT
CDR3aa: CASSLRTSGGGTGELFF

j_gene: TRBJ1-4
d_gene: .
len: 13
abundance: .
v_gene: TRBV29-1
CDR3nt: TGCAGCGCTCTCTTAACCGGGAATGAAAAACTGTTTTTT
CDR3aa: CSALLTGNEKLFF

j_gene: TRBJ2-5
d_gene: .
len: 14
abundance: .
v_gene: TRBV6-5
CDR3nt: TGTGCCAGCAGTTACCCCGGGACAAGGGAGACCCAGTACTTC
CDR3aa: CASSYPGTRETQYF

j_gene: TRBJ1-2
d_gene: TRBD1
len: 15
abundance: .
v_gene: TRBV14
CDR3nt: TGTGCCAGCAGCCATAGGACAGGGGAAGGCTATGGCTACACCTTC
CDR3aa: CASSHRTGEGYGYTF

j_gene: TRBJ2-1
d_gene: .
len: 15
abundance: .
v_gene: TRBV5-1
CDR3nt: TGCGCCAGCAGCTTGGACTCGCCGGGTTACAATGAGCAGTTCTTC
CDR3aa: CASSLDSPGYNEQFF

j_gene: TRBJ2-2
d_gene: TRBD2
len: 18
abundance: .
v_gene: TRBV7-3
CDR3nt: TGTGCCAGCAGTTCGACTAGCGGGGGGAGGATTTCCACCGGGGAGCTGTTTTTT
CDR3aa: CASSSTSGGRISTGELFF

j_gene: TRBJ2-1
d_gene: TRBD2
len: 17
abundance: .
v_gene: TRBV3-1/TRBV3-2
CDR3nt: TGTGCCAGCAGCCAAGTTGGCCGGGGGAGGGTAGACAATGAGCAGTTCTTC
CDR3aa: CASSQVGRGRVDNEQFF

j_gene: TRBJ2-1
d_gene: TRBD2
len: 15
abundance: .
v_gene: TRBV9
CDR3nt: TGTGCCAGCAGCGAAACTAGCGGGGACTACAATGAGCAGTTCTTC
CDR3aa: CASSETSGDYNEQFF

j_gene: TRBJ1-3
d_gene: .
len: 15
abundance: once
v_gene: TRBV24-1
CDR3nt: TGTGCCACCAGTGATTTGCCGGGTAACGGAAACACCATATATTTT
CDR3aa: CATSDLPGNGNTIYF

j_gene: TRBJ2-3
d_gene: TRBD1
len: 15
abundance: .
v_gene: TRBV2
CDR3nt: TGTGCCAGCAGTAGGACAGGGGGCTATGAAGATACGCAGTATTTT
CDR3aa: CASSRTGGYEDTQYF

j_gene: TRBJ1-6
d_gene: TRBD1
len: 16
abundance: .
v_gene: TRBV19
CDR3nt: TGTGCCAGTCAAGTGACCGGGACAGGGGGAGCATCACCCCTCCACTTT
CDR3aa: CASQVTGTGGASPLHF